This entry lists 22 T cell receptor beta chains sequenced from one sample in a study of a mutant IDH1 vaccine in newly diagnosed glioma (dated by TCRdb to the early 2020s). The sample's time point, from its label and the paper: week 35, safety follow-up. Every vaccine dose consisted of 300 ug of a 20-mer mutant IDH1 peptide in Montanide, administered subcutaneously together with topical imiquimod. For these TCRs, the target antigens are not known. The library came from the immunoSEQ multiplex PCR assay. TCRdb obtained this table from immuneACCESS and retained in-frame rearrangements with V and J assigned. These tables miss some clones; where compared with another copy, unresolved V genes account for less than half of the shortfall, and the remainder is unexplained. For this sample there are some 33,000 clones; 81% appear just once. The ten largest clones capture 15% to 17% of the sample. The sample in question was PBMCs, obtained from a glioma patient whose treatment included an IDH1 peptide vaccine. All receptors derive from a man younger than 45 with glioma.

The V and J genes are TRBV7-8 and TRBJ2-7; D unclear. The CDR3 is 12 amino acids. The V gene lost 1 base and the J gene lost 3 bases, with 4 bases spanning the gap. The V gene's germline CDR1 is SGHVS and CDR2 FQNEAQ. CDR3 coding DNA: TGTGCCAGCAGCTTAGGTCGCTACGAGCAGTACTTC. Protein product: CASSLGRYEQYF.

The rearrangement joins TRBV9 to TRBJ2-7; D gene ambiguous. CDR1 SGDLS and CDR2 YYNGEE come from the germline V gene. The CDR3 has 12 residues. The V end was cut by 4 bases, the J end by 6 bases, with 11 bases between. CDR3 in DNA: TGTGCCAGCAGCCCTGGTGTCGGCGAGCAGTACTTC. Protein: CASSPGVGEQYF.

The V and J genes are TRBV5-1 and TRBJ2-3, with a weak D call TRBD1 (6 bases). This CDR3 contains 14 residues. Germline CDR1 is SGHRS and CDR2 is YFSETQ. The germline V and J ends were trimmed by 6 bases and 6 bases, with 17 bases remaining between them. The CDR3 loop reads CASKAAGVRDTQYF. In nucleotides, the CDR3 is TGCGCCAGCAAGGCGGCAGGGGTGAGGGATACGCAGTATTTT.

The V call is TRBV7-9, the J call TRBJ2-3; D is uncertain. The CDR3 consists of 12 residues. Per the germline V gene, CDR1 is SEHNR and CDR2 is FQNEAQ (reference sequence). V was shortened by 4 bases and J by 5 bases, with 7 bases between the two germline ends. CDR3: CASSYHQDTQYF. The CDR3 DNA reads as TGTGCCAGCAGCTACCACCAAGATACGCAGTATTTT. The full variable domain, its missing parts supplied by reference TRBV7-9 and TRBJ2-3, is DTGVSQNPRHKITKRGQNVTFRCDPISEHNRLYWYRQTLGQGPEFLTYFQNEAQLEKSRLLSDRFSAERPKGSFSTLEIQRTEQGDSAMYLCASSYHQDTQYFGPGTRLTVL.

This clone was detected only a few times. The J gene is TRBJ2-1, the V gene TRBV11-2, with D unresolved. The CDR3 covers 17 residues. The V end was cut by 1 base, the J end by 0 bases, with 13 bases between. Germline CDR1 SGHAT, CDR2 FQNNGV. CDR3 amino acids: CASSLAPRTSSYNEQFF. CDR3 sequence (DNA): TGTGCCAGCAGCTTAGCACCTCGAACGAGCTCCTACAATGAGCAGTTCTTC.

The rearrangement joins TRBV5-1 to TRBJ2-3; D unresolved. Trimming removed 0 bases at V and 2 bases at J, with 7 bases between. The CDR3 contains 14 residues. Germline loops: CDR1 SGHRS, CDR2 YFSETQ. The CDR3 is CASSLAAATDTQYF. In nucleotides, the CDR3 is TGCGCCAGCAGCTTGGCCGCAGCCACAGATACGCAGTATTTT.

The rearrangement links TRBV5-5 to TRBJ1-1, with unresolved D. The germline gives CDR1 SGHKS, CDR2 YYEKEE (reference sequence). V lost 0 bases and J 5 bases, leaving 11 bases between the germline ends. The CDR3 loop spans 14 amino acids. The DNA for the CDR3 is TGTGCCAGCAGCTTGGGATCCCTAGGGACTGAAGCTTTCTTT. Protein product: CASSLGSLGTEAFF.

The chain carries TRBV6-1 and TRBJ1-1; the D is unclear. Germline loops: CDR1 MNHNS, CDR2 SASEGT. The CDR3 totals 13 residues. V was clipped by 5 bases and J by 3 bases, with 10 bases between them. This chain's CDR3 is CASSWGSHTEAFF. Written as DNA, the CDR3 is TGTGCCAGCAGTTGGGGAAGTCACACTGAAGCTTTCTTT.

The chain employs TRBV4-1 and TRBJ2-2, with 8 bases that match TRBD1. V was pared by 4 bases and J by 4 bases, with 8 bases of the junction left unmatched. The length of the CDR3 is 16 residues. Germline V lookup: CDR1 MGHRA, CDR2 YSYEKL. In nucleotides, the CDR3 is TGCGCCAGCAGCCGCAGCTCAGGGGGCGGCACCGGGGAGCTGTTTTTT. It specifies CASSRSSGGGTGELFF.

The chain employs TRBV10-2 and TRBJ1-1; D remains ambiguous. V was pared by 3 bases and J by 4 bases, with 12 bases between. From germline, CDR1 is WSHSY and CDR2 SAAADI. The CDR3 contains 14 residues. The CDR3 is CASSERAGGTEAFF. CDR3 nucleotides: TGCGCCAGCAGTGAACGGGCAGGAGGCACTGAAGCTTTCTTT.

The rearrangement uses TRBV19 and TRBJ1-5; TRBD1 might be the D (6 bases). This CDR3 is built from 14 residues. CDR1 and CDR2 (germline): LNHDA, SQIVND (reference sequence). V was shortened by 10 bases and J by 4 bases, with 17 bases between the two germline ends. The CDR3 here is CATNADRQNQPQHF. The CDR3, as DNA: TGTGCCACTAACGCGGACAGACAGAATCAGCCCCAGCATTTT.

The V gene is TRBV5-6, the J gene TRBJ2-6; 7 bases are shared with TRBD2. With 1 base clipped from V and 2 bases from J, the junction kept 6 bases outside the gene matches. CDR1 is SGHDT, CDR2 YYEEEE, per germline. This CDR3 has 17 residues. The CDR3 DNA follows: TGTGCCAGCAGCTTGCTTGGGGGGGATGCTGGGGCCAACGTCCTGACTTTC. Protein sequence: CASSLLGGDAGANVLTF.

This rearrangement joins TRBV7-2 to TRBJ2-7; D is perhaps TRBD1 (6 bases). Germline CDR1 reads SGHTA; CDR2 reads FQGNSA. V dropped 1 base and J dropped 9 bases, with 10 bases sitting between them. This CDR3 is 12 amino acids long. CDR3 amino acids: CASSLGGQPQYF. CDR3 nucleotides: TGTGCCAGCAGCTTAGGGGGGCAGCCGCAGTACTTC.

This clone ranks as medium-sized. The chain recombines TRBV4-1 with TRBJ1-1, with D possibly matching TRBD1 (6 bases). The CDR3 runs to 17 residues. Trimming cost V 3 bases and J 2 bases, with 19 bases left between them. CDR1 MGHRA and CDR2 YSYEKL come from the germline V gene. This CDR3 is CASSHPPRDTENTEAFF. CDR3 DNA sequence: TGCGCCAGCAGCCACCCGCCCCGGGACACTGAAAACACTGAAGCTTTCTTT.

The rearrangement uses TRBV18 and TRBJ1-1, with D possibly matching TRBD1 (6 bases). The ends were cut back, 4 bases at V and 5 bases at J, with 14 bases in the middle. The CDR3 extends over 14 amino acids. Germline loops: CDR1 KGHSH, CDR2 LQKENI. The CDR3 DNA is TGTGCCAGCTCACTTGGACAGAGCGGGACTGAAGCTTTCTTT. Protein sequence: CASSLGQSGTEAFF.

The rearrangement links TRBV6-5 to TRBJ1-5, with TRBD1 matching over 8 bases. The CDR3 consists of 13 residues. Germline CDR1 and CDR2: MNHEY and SVGAGI. V was pared by 5 bases and J by 4 bases, with 1 base of the junction left unmatched. The CDR3 sequence: CASSRDRNQPQHF. Here the CDR3 DNA reads TGTGCCAGCAGTAGGGACAGGAATCAGCCCCAGCATTTT.

The chain links TRBV2 to TRBJ1-4; D is uncertain. The germline CDR1 and CDR2 sequences are SNHLY and FYNNEI. CDR3 length equals 14 residues. V shed 6 bases and J shed 8 bases, with 16 bases lying between them. As DNA, the CDR3 is TGTGCCAGCAGAGCGGACCTGACGGGAGAAAAACTGTTTTTT. The encoded protein is CASRADLTGEKLFF.

This sequence joins TRBV7-2 and TRBJ2-7; no clear D gene. Trimming took off 1 base at V and 6 bases at J, with 13 bases between the two ends. Germline assignment: CDR1 SGHTA and CDR2 FQGNSA. This CDR3 contains 14 residues. The CDR3 is CASSLDPTGLEQYF. Written as DNA, the CDR3 is TGTGCCAGCAGCTTAGATCCTACCGGGCTCGAGCAGTACTTC. Supplemented by reference TRBV7-2 and TRBJ2-7, the full variable domain reads GAGVSQSPSNKVTEKGKDVELRCDPISGHTALYWYRQSLGQGLEFLIYFQGNSAPDKSGLPSDRFSAERTGGSVSTLTIQRTQQEDSAVYLCASSLDPTGLEQYFGPGTRLTVT.

The V call is TRBV19, the J call TRBJ2-2; 7 positions agree with TRBD2. Trimming took 6 bases from V and 7 from J; bases not matched to a gene: 14. The CDR3 is 16 amino acids. Germline lookup yields CDR1 LNHDA and CDR2 SQIVND (reference sequence). CDR3 protein: CASSYTSALGNGELFF. CDR3 bases: TGTGCCAGTAGCTATACTAGCGCACTTGGGAACGGGGAGCTGTTTTTT.

This clone has a handful of counts. The J gene is TRBJ1-1, the V gene TRBV7-2; D gene ambiguous. CDR1 and CDR2 from the germline V gene are SGHTA and FQGNSA. Trimming took off 1 base at V and 5 bases at J, with 11 bases between the two ends. This CDR3 region has 14 residues. The CDR3 nucleotides are TGTGCCAGCAGCTTAGTACCCCGGGGAACTGAAGCTTTCTTT. This codes for CASSLVPRGTEAFF.

This sequence joins TRBV5-1 and TRBJ1-4; 9 bases are a match to TRBD1. Losses at the gene ends were 4 bases for V and 7 bases for J; bases not matched to a gene: 8. The CDR3 loop spans 15 amino acids. Germline-derived CDR1 and CDR2 are SGHRS and YFSETQ. This CDR3 is CASSPLQGASEKLFF. In DNA form, the CDR3 reads TGCGCCAGCAGCCCGTTACAGGGGGCCTCTGAAAAACTGTTTTTT.

The sample holds one count of this clone. The chain carries TRBV28 and TRBJ1-1; D gene uncertain. Germline assignment: CDR1 MDHEN and CDR2 SYDVKM. The CDR3 runs to 13 residues. Trimming took 4 bases from V and 0 from J, leaving 6 bases between them. The CDR3 bases are TGTGCCAGCAGTTCCCACGTGAACACTGAAGCTTTCTTT. This encodes CASSSHVNTEAFF.